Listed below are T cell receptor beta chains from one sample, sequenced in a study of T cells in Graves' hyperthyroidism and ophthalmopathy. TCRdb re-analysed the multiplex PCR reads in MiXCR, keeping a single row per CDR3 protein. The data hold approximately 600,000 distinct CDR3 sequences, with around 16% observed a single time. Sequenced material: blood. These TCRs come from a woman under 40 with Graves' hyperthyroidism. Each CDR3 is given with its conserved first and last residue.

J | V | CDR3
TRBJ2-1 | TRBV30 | CAWDLAGNEQFF
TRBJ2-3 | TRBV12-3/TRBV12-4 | CASSSSGTGSAQYF
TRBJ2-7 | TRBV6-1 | CASSVTSGRTYEQYF
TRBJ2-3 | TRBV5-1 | CASSLARSPGDTQYF
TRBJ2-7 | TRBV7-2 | CASSLGVSSYEQYF
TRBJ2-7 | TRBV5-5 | CASSLVAGAGEQYF
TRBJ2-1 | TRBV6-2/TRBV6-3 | CASRPSSADEQFF
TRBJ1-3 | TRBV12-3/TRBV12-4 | CASRQSSGNTIYF
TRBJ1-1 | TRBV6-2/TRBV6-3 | CASSRGTGTGGTEAFF
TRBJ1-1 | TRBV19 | CASRLDRGRNTEAFF
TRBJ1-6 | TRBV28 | CASSLLTVNYSPLHF
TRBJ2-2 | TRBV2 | CASNERRLKNTGELFF
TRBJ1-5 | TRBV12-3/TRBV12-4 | CASTATDQGNQPQHF
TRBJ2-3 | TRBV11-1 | CASTEDRIHTDTQYF
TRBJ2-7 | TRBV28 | CASSPFEAYEQYF
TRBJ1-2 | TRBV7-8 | CASSLGGTGEGYTF
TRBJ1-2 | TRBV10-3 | CAISEQGQDGYTF
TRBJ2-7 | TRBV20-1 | CSATGTGALGEQYF
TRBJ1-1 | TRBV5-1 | CASSWSTSGNTEAFF
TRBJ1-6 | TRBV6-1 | CASSDTGSSYNSPLHF
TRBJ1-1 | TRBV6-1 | CASIRTGNTEAFF
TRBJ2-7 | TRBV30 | CAWTGTGKPSYEQYF
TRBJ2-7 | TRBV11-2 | CASSLNDISSYEQYF
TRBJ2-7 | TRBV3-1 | CASSRLDTYEQYF
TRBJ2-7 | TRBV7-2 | CASSLSGTSGRLSHEQYF
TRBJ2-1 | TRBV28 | CASSLTSVAYNEQFF
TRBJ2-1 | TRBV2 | CASSVRPNEQFF
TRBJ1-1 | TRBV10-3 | CAISDPDIPTEAFF
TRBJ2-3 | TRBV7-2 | CASSLAQQYDTQYF
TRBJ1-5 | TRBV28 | CASSYPRTGGKYQPQHF
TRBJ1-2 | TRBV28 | CASSRQEDGYTF
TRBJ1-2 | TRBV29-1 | CSVEDKGGLGYTF
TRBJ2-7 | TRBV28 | CASSSPTDEQYF
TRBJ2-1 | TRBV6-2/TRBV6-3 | CASMNKGLNEQFF
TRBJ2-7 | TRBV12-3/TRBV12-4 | CASSPPGTPYEQYF
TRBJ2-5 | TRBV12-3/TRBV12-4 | CASRGVVETQYF
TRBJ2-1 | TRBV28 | CASSLDRVVYNEQFF
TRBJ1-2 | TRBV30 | CAWSPRAYGYTF
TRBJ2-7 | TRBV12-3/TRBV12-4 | CASGSGLGSYEQYF
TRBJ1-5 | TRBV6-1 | CASSESGVSNQPQHF
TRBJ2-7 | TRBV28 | CASSSVWAGYYEQYF
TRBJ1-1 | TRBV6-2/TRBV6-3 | CASSWHRGQSEAFF
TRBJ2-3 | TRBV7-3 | CASSLTVAGGPDTQYF
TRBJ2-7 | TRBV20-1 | CSARDLLAGGLAYEQYF
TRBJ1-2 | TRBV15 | CATSRDPAGSGYTF
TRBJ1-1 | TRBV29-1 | CSVLDRTNTEAFF
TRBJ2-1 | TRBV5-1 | CASSTSGRRNNEQFF